Given below is one TCR beta chain in context. This specimen comes from a study of T cell responses to AZD1222 COVID-19 vaccine. Germline V CDR1 and CDR2: MDHEN, SYDVKM. The V and J ends lost 5 bases and 6 bases respectively, with 16 bases between them. This CDR3 is 14 amino acids long. Sequencing was performed with immunoSEQ multiplex PCR; in TCRdb, only in-frame clones are kept and a portion is missing. The repertoire holds roughly 120,000 clones, with about nine tenths as singletons. The sample in question was peripheral blood, obtained on day 0 of AZD1222 vaccination. This receptor was identified in an adult in good health. The chain recombines TRBV28 with TRBJ1-2; tentatively, D is TRBD1 (5 bases). CDR3 loop: CASSLRGPTNGYTF. DNA for the CDR3: TGTGCCAGCAGTCTTAGGGGCCCAACGAATGGCTACACCTTC.